This T cell receptor (beta chain) was identified in a study of spatial heterogeneity in lung cancer. As for the study in general: The mean occurrence of each unique TCR and UMI combination in raw reads exceeded eight.

TCRdb reprocessed the 5' RACE reads with MiXCR, giving one entry per CDR3 protein. The table has about 4,400 distinct CDR3 sequences, roughly a fifth seen once. By sample share, this clonotype is medium-sized. As an off-target read in a library built for alpha chains, this beta chain has a frequency of little significance. Time point meaning: sample taken at primary tumor resection. Unsorted whole RNA samples from tumor, nontumor lung or frozen PBMC were sequenced. The donors, around 71 patients with untreated early-stage non-small cell lung cancer, provided the samples. The CDR3 spans 14 residues. Germline loops: CDR1 SGHVS, CDR2 FQNEAQ. V trimming: 3 bases; J trimming: 7 bases; junction bases outside the gene matches: 6.

The V gene is TRBV7-8, the J gene TRBJ2-1; TRBD2 matches 7 bases. This specimen was normal lung tissue next to the tumor, taken at surgery. The TCR originated in a female donor with early-stage non-small cell lung cancer. As DNA, the CDR3 is TGTGCCAGCAGCTTTGAGACTAGCCTAAATGAGCAGTTCTTC. This gives the protein CASSFETSLNEQFF. Variable domain in full (rest from reference TRBV7-8 and TRBJ2-1): GAGVSQSPRYKVAKRGQDVALRCDPISGHVSLFWYQQALGQGPEFLTYFQNEAQLDKSGLPSDRFFAERPEGSVSTLKIQRTQQEDSAVYLCASSFETSLNEQFFGPGTRLTVL.